These T cell receptor beta chains were read from a single sample in a study of cytomegalovirus exposure and HLA in healthy donors. TCRdb's table, derived via immunoSEQ multiplex PCR, lists solely in-frame clones and lacks some. The repertoire holds roughly 120,000 clones, with roughly 71% as singletons. Sequenced input: PBMCs. These TCRs come from a woman between 45 and 60 years old in good health and CMV-seropositive. CDR3s include the opening cysteine and the closing phenylalanine or tryptophan. The D gene is left open where the match is weak. The size field is filled for only some rows; it gives once, few, many or a size class.

cdr3_aa: CASSPRTGVSYEQYF
cdr3_nt: TGTGCCAGTAGCCCCCGGACAGGGGTTTCCTACGAGCAGTACTTC
v_call: TRBV19
d_call: TRBD1
clone_size: NA
j_call: TRBJ2-7

cdr3_aa: CASSVDRGHTGYTF
cdr3_nt: TGTGCCAGTAGTGTGGACAGGGGGCATACGGGCTACACCTTC
v_call: TRBV19
d_call: TRBD1
clone_size: NA
j_call: TRBJ1-2

cdr3_aa: CASSRGDRVRNQPQHF
cdr3_nt: TGTGCCAGTAGTAGGGGGGACAGGGTCCGCAATCAGCCCCAGCATTTT
v_call: TRBV19
d_call: TRBD1
clone_size: NA
j_call: TRBJ1-5

cdr3_aa: CASRDSSGANVLTF
cdr3_nt: TGTGCCAGCAGAGACAGCTCTGGGGCCAACGTCCTGACTTTC
v_call: TRBV25-1
d_call: NA
clone_size: NA
j_call: TRBJ2-6

cdr3_aa: CASGHAQAAGTNEKLFF
cdr3_nt: TGTGCTAGTGGACACGCTCAGGCGGCGGGGACTAATGAAAAACTGTTTTTT
v_call: TRBV12-5
d_call: NA
clone_size: NA
j_call: TRBJ1-4

cdr3_aa: CASSTGQGGGNTIYF
cdr3_nt: TGCGCCAGCAGCACAGGACAGGGAGGAGGAAACACCATATATTTT
v_call: TRBV5-1
d_call: TRBD1
clone_size: few
j_call: TRBJ1-3

cdr3_aa: CAWHDRGGYTF
cdr3_nt: TGTGCCTGGCATGATCGGGGTGGCTACACCTTC
v_call: TRBV30
d_call: NA
clone_size: NA
j_call: TRBJ1-2

cdr3_aa: CASSPREDTEAFF
cdr3_nt: TGTGCCAGCTCACCACGGGAGGACACTGAAGCTTTCTTT
v_call: TRBV18
d_call: NA
clone_size: NA
j_call: TRBJ1-1

cdr3_aa: CASSQDPGLALARTPTDTQYF
cdr3_nt: TGTGCCAGCAGCCAAGATCCGGGACTAGCGCTTGCGAGGACACCCACAGATACGCAGTATTTT
v_call: TRBV4-2
d_call: TRBD2
clone_size: NA
j_call: TRBJ2-3

cdr3_aa: CSVEGGRTKNIQYF
cdr3_nt: TGCAGCGTTGAAGGCGGTAGAACTAAAAACATTCAGTACTTC
v_call: TRBV29-1
d_call: NA
clone_size: NA
j_call: TRBJ2-4

cdr3_aa: CASRTGTALSYTF
cdr3_nt: TGTGCCAGCAGGACCGGGACAGCGCTGAGCTACACCTTC
v_call: TRBV6-6
d_call: TRBD1
clone_size: NA
j_call: TRBJ1-2

cdr3_aa: CASSGSEETQYF
cdr3_nt: TGCGCCAGCAGTGGGTCTGAGGAGACCCAGTACTTC
v_call: TRBV10-1
d_call: NA
clone_size: NA
j_call: TRBJ2-5

cdr3_aa: CASSVVSFAGTEAFF
cdr3_nt: TGTGCCAGCAGCGTAGTATCGTTCGCGGGGACTGAAGCTTTCTTT
v_call: TRBV9
d_call: NA
clone_size: NA
j_call: TRBJ1-1

cdr3_aa: CASSYPWTGVGSPLHF
cdr3_nt: TGTGCCAGCAGTTACCCCTGGACTGGGGTAGGTTCACCCCTCCACTTT
v_call: TRBV6-9
d_call: NA
clone_size: NA
j_call: TRBJ1-6

cdr3_aa: CSVVDRGHGYTF
cdr3_nt: TGCAGCGTTGTGGACAGGGGGCATGGCTACACCTTC
v_call: TRBV29-1
d_call: TRBD1
clone_size: NA
j_call: TRBJ1-2

cdr3_aa: CASSLAGTVYEQYF
cdr3_nt: TGTGCCAGCAGCTTAGCCGGGACAGTCTACGAGCAGTACTTC
v_call: TRBV11-3
d_call: TRBD1
clone_size: NA
j_call: TRBJ2-7

cdr3_aa: CASSERQGMSNEQFF
cdr3_nt: TGCGCCAGCAGTGAGAGGCAGGGAATGAGCAATGAGCAGTTCTTC
v_call: TRBV10-1
d_call: NA
clone_size: NA
j_call: TRBJ2-1

cdr3_aa: CASSPLTTNYGYTF
cdr3_nt: TGTGCCAGCAGCCCCTTGACAACCAACTATGGCTACACCTTC
v_call: TRBV6-6
d_call: NA
clone_size: NA
j_call: TRBJ1-2

cdr3_aa: CASSVFSGVANYGYTF
cdr3_nt: TGCGCCAGCAGCGTGTTCTCCGGGGTAGCTAACTATGGCTACACCTTC
v_call: TRBV5-1
d_call: NA
clone_size: NA
j_call: TRBJ1-2

cdr3_aa: CASSPAGLRGPSTDTQYF
cdr3_nt: TGTGCCAGCAGCCCCGCAGGGTTGCGGGGGCCTAGCACAGATACGCAGTATTTT
v_call: TRBV7-9
d_call: NA
clone_size: few
j_call: TRBJ2-3

cdr3_aa: CASSYTQYSNQPQHF
cdr3_nt: TGTGCCAGCAGTTACACACAGTATAGCAATCAGCCCCAGCATTTT
v_call: TRBV6-6
d_call: NA
clone_size: NA
j_call: TRBJ1-5

cdr3_aa: CASSSQRTDTQYF
cdr3_nt: TGTGCCAGCAGCTCGCAGAGGACAGATACGCAGTATTTT
v_call: TRBV7-8
d_call: NA
clone_size: once
j_call: TRBJ2-3

cdr3_aa: CATGLAGGGRTNTQYF
cdr3_nt: TGTGCCACCGGACTAGCGGGGGGGGGCCGCACGAATACGCAGTATTTT
v_call: TRBV10-3
d_call: TRBD2
clone_size: NA
j_call: TRBJ2-3

cdr3_aa: CAVLSSYEQYF
cdr3_nt: TGTGCCGTACTATCCTCCTACGAGCAGTACTTC
v_call: TRBV2
d_call: NA
clone_size: once
j_call: TRBJ2-7